This passage covers 23 T cell receptor beta chains from one sample sequenced in a study of blood T cell repertoires in COVID-19. Assay used: immunoSEQ multiplex PCR; TCRdb lists only in-frame clones, some missing. This table holds some 26,000 clones, roughly nine tenths found once. Sequencing was carried out using peripheral blood. These receptors all stem from a human donor in a cohort sampled during active COVID-19.

The V gene is TRBV5-1, the J gene TRBJ1-4; D is unclear. The V end was cut by 4 bases, the J end by 5 bases, with 15 bases between. The CDR3 covers 15 residues. Germline-derived CDR1 and CDR2 are SGHRS and YFSETQ. The CDR3 region has the DNA TGCGCCAGCAGCCCAGCCCGGAGACCGAATGAAAAACTGTTTTTT. This codes for CASSPARRPNEKLFF. Full variable domain (remainder filled in from reference TRBV5-1 and TRBJ1-4): KAGVTQTPRYLIKTRGQQVTLSCSPISGHRSVSWYQQTPGQGLQFLFEYFSETQRNKGNFPGRFSGRQFSNSRSEMNVSTLELGDSALYLCASSPARRPNEKLFFGSGTQLSVL.

This chain joins TRBV28 and TRBJ2-5; 9 nucleotides align to TRBD1. Germline CDR1 reads MDHEN; CDR2 reads SYDVKM. CDR3 size: 15 residues. Unmatched junction bases numbered 9, after V lost 5 bases and J lost 5 bases. The CDR3 region is CASSLKRTGAETQYF. In DNA, the CDR3 is TGTGCCAGCAGTCTCAAACGGACAGGGGCGGAGACCCAGTACTTC.

The chain has TRBV19 and TRBJ2-5; 7 nucleotides match TRBD1. The CDR3 sequence is 13 residues long. Germline V lookup: CDR1 LNHDA, CDR2 SQIVND (reference sequence). Trimming at V came to 9 bases and at J to 4 bases, leaving 8 bases not matched to a gene. This CDR3 reads CASKTGRGETQYF. DNA for the CDR3: TGTGCCAGCAAGACAGGGCGAGGAGAGACCCAGTACTTC.

The chain recombines TRBV18 with TRBJ2-5; maybe TRBD2 (6 bases). The CDR3 spans 13 residues. V was pared by 5 bases and J by 5 bases, with 12 bases between. The germline V gene has CDR1 KGHSH and CDR2 LQKENI. The CDR3 region has the DNA TGTGCCAGCTCATGGACGGGGGATGAGACCCAGTACTTC. Translated: CASSWTGDETQYF.

The chain uses TRBV11-3 and TRBJ2-1; 11 positions match TRBD2. Trimming removed 3 bases from V and 5 bases from J; junction bases left unmatched: 6. Germline CDR1 is SGHNT and CDR2 is YENEEA. The CDR3 length is 16 residues. DNA for the CDR3: TGTGCCAGCAGCTTGCCTAGCGGGAGGTTCGACAATGAGCAGTTCTTC. Amino acid sequence: CASSLPSGRFDNEQFF.

The V and J genes are TRBV3-1 (or the pseudogene TRBV3-2) and TRBJ2-7; 7 bases agree with TRBD1. CDR3 length: 13 residues. After removal of 5 bases from V and 2 bases from J, the junction contained 3 bases not matched to a gene. Looked up from germline, CDR1 is LGHDT and CDR2 is YNNKEL (reference sequence). CDR3 DNA: TGTGCCAGCAGCTTAGACAGGGCCTACGAGCAGTACTTC. Its translation is CASSLDRAYEQYF.

The chain joins TRBV5-4 to TRBJ1-2; D gene ambiguous. The CDR3 consists of 15 residues. CDR1 and CDR2 from the germline V gene are SGHNT and YYREEE (reference sequence). Trimming removed 1 base from V and 1 base from J, with 11 bases in between. The CDR3 sequence is CASSLLAGINYGYTF. The CDR3 coding sequence is TGTGCCAGCAGCTTGTTGGCGGGAATTAACTATGGCTACACCTTC.

The rearrangement uses TRBV6-4 and TRBJ1-1, with 7 nucleotides matching TRBD1. This CDR3 is 14 amino acids long. Germline loops: CDR1 MRHNA, CDR2 SNTAGT. With V trimmed by 4 bases and J by 4 bases, 6 bases remained unmatched. CDR3 residues: CASSADRVSTEAFF. The DNA of the CDR3 is TGTGCCAGCAGTGCTGACAGGGTAAGCACTGAAGCTTTCTTT.

This chain links TRBV14 with TRBJ2-7, with a weak D call TRBD2 (6 bases). The CDR3 covers 15 residues. From germline, CDR1 is SGHDN and CDR2 FVKESK. V was clipped by 2 bases and J by 3 bases, with 14 bases between them. Here the CDR3 reads CASSQKDGGNYEQYF. The DNA of the CDR3 is TGTGCCAGCAGCCAAAAGGACGGCGGGAACTACGAGCAGTACTTC. The whole variable domain, filled in from reference TRBV14 and TRBJ2-7, reads EAGVTQFPSHSVIEKGQTVTLRCDPISGHDNLYWYRRVMGKEIKFLLHFVKESKQDESGMPNNRFLAERTGGTYSTLKVQPAELEDSGVYFCASSQKDGGNYEQYFGPGTRLTVT.

J is TRBJ1-5 and V is TRBV28; D may be TRBD1 (5 bases). Germline CDR1 and CDR2: MDHEN and SYDVKM. Trimming pared 6 bases from V and 0 bases from J, leaving 12 bases between. There are 15 residues in the CDR3. CDR3 residues: CASRRGGDSNQPQHF. CDR3 in DNA: TGTGCCAGCAGGCGGGGGGGGGATAGCAATCAGCCCCAGCATTTT.

This chain links TRBV11-3 with TRBJ1-4, with D possibly being TRBD1 (6 bases). This CDR3 comprises 14 residues. Germline CDR1 SGHNT, CDR2 YENEEA. Trimming pared 5 bases from V and 4 bases from J, leaving 11 bases between. Here the CDR3 reads CASSVQGFNEKLFF. The CDR3 DNA follows: TGTGCCAGCAGCGTACAGGGATTTAATGAAAAACTGTTTTTT. The variable domain in full, completed from reference TRBV11-3 and TRBJ1-4, reads EAGVVQSPRYKIIEKKQPVAFWCNPISGHNTLYWYLQNLGQGPELLIRYENEEAVDDSQLPKDRFSAERLKGVDSTLKIQPAELGDSAVYLCASSVQGFNEKLFFGSGTQLSVL.

The V gene is TRBV29-1, the J gene TRBJ1-2; D is possibly TRBD1 (6 bases). V shed 1 base and J shed 4 bases, with 13 bases lying between them. Germline V gene sequence: CDR1 SQVTM, CDR2 ANQGSEA. CDR3 size: 14 residues. The CDR3 DNA is TGCAGCGTTGAAGGCAGGGGCGCCGGCTATGGCTACACCTTC. This sequence encodes CSVEGRGAGYGYTF.

This chain joins TRBV19 and TRBJ2-3, with a tentative D call TRBD2 (6 bases). The CDR3 extends over 16 amino acids. The V end lost 5 bases, the J end lost 0 bases, and 15 bases lay between the germline ends. The germline V gene encodes CDR1 LNHDA and CDR2 SQIVND (reference sequence). The chain's CDR3 is CASSSRTRGSTDTQYF. The CDR3 DNA reads TGTGCCAGTAGTTCCCGGACCCGGGGGAGCACAGATACGCAGTATTTT. Combining the CDR3 with reference TRBV19 and TRBJ2-3 gives the whole variable domain DGGITQSPKYLFRKEGQNVTLSCEQNLNHDAMYWYRQDPGQGLRLIYYSQIVNDFQKGDIAEGYSVSREKKESFPLTVTSAQKNPTAFYLCASSSRTRGSTDTQYFGPGTRLTVL.

This chain links TRBV4-1 with TRBJ1-2; maybe TRBD1 (5 bases). The CDR3 totals 14 residues. Per germline, CDR1 MGHRA and CDR2 YSYEKL. The V end lost 2 bases, the J end lost 6 bases, and 13 bases lay between the germline ends. In DNA form, the CDR3 reads TGCGCCAGCAGCCAATGGGGGGGGGAGGATGGCTACACCTTC. It specifies CASSQWGGEDGYTF.

Comments on this clone: This CDR3 is also generated by other DNA sequences in the sample. The rearrangement uses TRBV6-5 and TRBJ2-3, with a weak D call TRBD2 (5 bases). Germline V gene data show CDR1 as MNHEY and CDR2 as SVGAGI. With 7 bases removed from V and 0 bases from J, the gap between germline ends came to 5 bases. This CDR3 comprises 12 residues. Here the CDR3 reads CASTGSTDTQYF. DNA of the CDR3: TGTGCCAGCACGGGGAGCACAGATACGCAGTATTTT.

The chain carries TRBV6-5 and TRBJ1-1, with 7 bases fitting TRBD1. Per germline, CDR1 MNHEY and CDR2 SVGAGI. After removal of 2 bases from V and 4 bases from J, the junction contained 10 bases not matched to a gene. The CDR3 totals 16 residues. In nucleotides, the CDR3 is TGTGCCAGCAGTTACGGGCCAGGGGGGTCGGGCACTGAAGCTTTCTTT. Amino acid sequence: CASSYGPGGSGTEAFF.

This clone came up once. The V gene is TRBV6-5, the J gene TRBJ2-7; 7 positions match TRBD2. Trimming took 6 bases from V and 5 from J; bases not matched to a gene: 10. The CDR3 contains 14 residues. The germline gives CDR1 MNHEY, CDR2 SVGAGI. This CDR3 reads CASSPPGGRNEQYF. The DNA for the CDR3 is TGTGCCAGCAGCCCACCCGGGGGGAGGAACGAGCAGTACTTC.

This clone was found once. The chain recombines TRBV7-8 with TRBJ2-7; TRBD2 aligns across 9 bases. There are 16 residues in the CDR3. Germline V CDR1 and CDR2: SGHVS, FQNEAQ. Trimming cost V 5 bases and J 3 bases; bases outside gene matches: 11. The CDR3 nucleotides read TGTGCCAGCAGCAGTAGCGGGAGCCCCTCCTTCTACGAGCAGTACTTC. Its translation: CASSSSGSPSFYEQYF.

The chain joins TRBV15 to TRBJ2-7, with D perhaps TRBD2 (7 bases). Trimming took off 0 bases at V and 4 bases at J, with 13 bases between the two ends. Germline assignment: CDR1 LNHNV and CDR2 YYDKDF (reference sequence). This CDR3 has 15 amino acids. This CDR3 reads CATSRDSAGAYEQYF. The CDR3 DNA sequence: TGTGCCACCAGCAGAGATTCGGCGGGGGCGTACGAGCAGTACTTC.

This clone has a single count. V and J are TRBV5-1 and TRBJ2-2; 9 bases fit TRBD2. The CDR3 has 19 amino acids. Per the germline V gene, CDR1 is SGHRS and CDR2 is YFSETQ. V was clipped by 4 bases and J by 0 bases; unmatched bases: 13. CDR3 DNA sequence: TGCGCCAGCAGCCCGGGTATTAGCGGGGGACCTGCGAACACCGGGGAGCTGTTTTTT. This translates into CASSPGISGGPANTGELFF.

The J gene is TRBJ2-5, the V gene TRBV29-1; D is possibly TRBD2 (5 bases). Deletions cut 6 bases from V and 6 bases from J, with 17 bases between. CDR1 is SQVTM and CDR2 is ANQGSEA in the germline V gene. The CDR3 has 13 residues. The CDR3 region has the DNA TGCAGCGTGGGTAGAGAGGGTCAACAGACCCAGTACTTC. Residues: CSVGREGQQTQYF.

This clone came up a few times. This chain joins TRBV7-2 and TRBJ2-1; 15 bases map to TRBD2. The CDR3 loop spans 14 amino acids. V was pared by 5 bases and J by 9 bases, with 2 bases of the junction left unmatched. CDR1 SGHTA and CDR2 FQGNSA come from the germline V gene. The CDR3 bases are TGTGCCAGCAGCATGGGACTAGCGGGGGGTGAGCAGTTCTTC. This codes for CASSMGLAGGEQFF.

This clone is categorized as medium-sized. The chain has TRBV6-2 or TRBV6-3 and TRBJ2-7, with D unclear. This CDR3 spans 12 amino acids. V lost 0 bases and J 5 bases, leaving 5 bases between the germline ends. Germline values: CDR1 MNHEY, CDR2 SVGEGT. The CDR3 sequence is CASSYSRDEQYF. The DNA for the CDR3 is TGTGCCAGCAGTTACTCCCGGGACGAGCAGTACTTC.